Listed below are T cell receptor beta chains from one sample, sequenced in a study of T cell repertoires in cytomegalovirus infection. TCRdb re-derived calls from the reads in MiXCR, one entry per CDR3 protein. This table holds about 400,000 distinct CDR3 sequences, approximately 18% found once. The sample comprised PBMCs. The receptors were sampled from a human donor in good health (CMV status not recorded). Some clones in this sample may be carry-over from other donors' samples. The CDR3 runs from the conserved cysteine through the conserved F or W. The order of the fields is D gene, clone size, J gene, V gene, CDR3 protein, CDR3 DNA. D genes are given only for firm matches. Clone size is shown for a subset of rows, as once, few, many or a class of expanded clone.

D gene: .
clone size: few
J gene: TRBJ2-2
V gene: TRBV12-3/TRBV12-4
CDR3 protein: CASRPREIGGELFF
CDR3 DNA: TGTGCCAGCAGACCACGGGAAATTGGCGGGGAGCTGTTTTTT

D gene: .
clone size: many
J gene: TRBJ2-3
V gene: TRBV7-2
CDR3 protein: CASRRSGASTDTQYF
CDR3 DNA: TGTGCCAGCAGACGTTCAGGGGCCAGCACAGATACGCAGTATTTT

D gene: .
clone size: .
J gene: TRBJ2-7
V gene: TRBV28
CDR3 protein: CASSLSPPDREETYEQYF
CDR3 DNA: TGTGCCAGCAGTCTCTCCCCGCCAGACAGGGAGGAGACCTACGAGCAGTACTTC

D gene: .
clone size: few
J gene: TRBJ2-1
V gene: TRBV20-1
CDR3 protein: CSGRAGGEQFF
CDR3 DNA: TGCAGTGGGAGGGCTGGCGGTGAGCAGTTCTTC

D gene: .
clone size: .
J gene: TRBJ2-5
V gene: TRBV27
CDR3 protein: CASSLSQGETQYF
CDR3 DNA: TGTGCCAGCAGTTTATCTCAGGGCGAGACCCAGTACTTC

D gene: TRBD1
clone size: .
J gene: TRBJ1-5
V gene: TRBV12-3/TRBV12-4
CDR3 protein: CASSSGTGGGSNQPQHF
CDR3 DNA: TGTGCCAGCAGTTCCGGGACAGGGGGTGGTAGCAATCAGCCCCAGCATTTT

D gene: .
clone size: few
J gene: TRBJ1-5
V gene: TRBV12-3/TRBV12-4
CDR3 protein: CASSLWGNQPQHF
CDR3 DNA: TGTGCCAGCAGTTTATGGGGGAATCAGCCCCAGCATTTT

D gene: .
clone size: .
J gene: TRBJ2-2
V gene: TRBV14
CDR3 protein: CASSQVLGRELFF
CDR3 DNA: TGTGCCAGCAGCCAAGTACTAGGCAGGGAGCTGTTTTTT

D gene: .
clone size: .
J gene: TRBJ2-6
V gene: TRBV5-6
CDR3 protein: CASWGEGIYSEGANVLTF
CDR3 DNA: TGTGCCAGCTGGGGAGAGGGAATTTACTCGGAAGGGGCCAACGTCCTGACTTTC

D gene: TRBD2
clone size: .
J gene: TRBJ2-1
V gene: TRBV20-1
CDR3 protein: CSAAPGGSYNEQFF
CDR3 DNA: TGCAGTGCTGCCCCGGGGGGGTCCTACAATGAGCAGTTCTTC

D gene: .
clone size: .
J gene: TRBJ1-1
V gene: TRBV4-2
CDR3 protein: CASSQVRGAHTEAFF
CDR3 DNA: TGTGCCAGCAGCCAAGTAAGGGGGGCCCACACTGAAGCTTTCTTT

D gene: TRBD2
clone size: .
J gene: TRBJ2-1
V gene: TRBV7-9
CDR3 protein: CASGRAAYNEHFF
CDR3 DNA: TGTGCCAGCGGGAGGGCCGCCTACAATGAGCATTTCTTC

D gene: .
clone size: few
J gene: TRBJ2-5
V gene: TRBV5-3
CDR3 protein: CASKLGVEQETQYF
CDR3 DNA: TGTGCCAGCAAGCTGGGAGTAGAGCAAGAGACCCAGTACTTC

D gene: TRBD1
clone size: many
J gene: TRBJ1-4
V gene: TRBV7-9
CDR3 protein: CASSFGTGYEKLFF
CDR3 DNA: TGTGCCAGCAGCTTTGGGACAGGGTATGAAAAACTGTTTTTT

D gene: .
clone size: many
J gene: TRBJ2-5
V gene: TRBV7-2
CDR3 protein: CASSPRPSPETQYF
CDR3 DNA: TGTGCCAGCAGCCCTAGACCCAGTCCAGAGACCCAGTACTTC

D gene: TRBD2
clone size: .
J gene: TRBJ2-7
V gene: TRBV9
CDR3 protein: CASSVGSGGYYEQYF
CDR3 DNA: TGTGCCAGCAGCGTAGGTAGCGGGGGATACTACGAGCAGTACTTC

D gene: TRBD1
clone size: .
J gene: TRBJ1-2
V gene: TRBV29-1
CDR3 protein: CSVEDRQGGYGYTF
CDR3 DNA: TGCAGCGTTGAAGACCGACAGGGGGGGTATGGCTACACCTTC

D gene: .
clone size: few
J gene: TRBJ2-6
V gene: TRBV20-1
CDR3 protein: CSARGALVANVLTF
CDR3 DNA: TGCAGTGCTAGAGGGGCTCTGGTGGCCAACGTCCTGACTTTC

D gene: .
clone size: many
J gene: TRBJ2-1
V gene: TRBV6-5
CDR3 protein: CASSRSPGEQFF
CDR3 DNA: TGTGCCAGCAGCCGCTCTCCCGGTGAGCAGTTCTTC